The sequence of this TCR beta chain was determined in a study of radiation and T cells in renal cell carcinoma. About the research overall: Nephrectomy followed 15 Gy stereotactic body radiation by 4 weeks.

Findings and caveats of the study: Without pretreatment biopsies, baseline tumor clonotype presence was undetermined. In blood, top tumor clones expanded by 2 weeks, shrinking by 4.

Noted time point: baseline pretreatment blood. Treatment noted: 15 Gy SBRT to primary tumor, nephrectomy 4 weeks later. Germline V lookup: CDR1 SGHAT, CDR2 FQDESV (reference sequence). The V gene end was trimmed by 5 bases and the J gene end by 6 bases; junction bases not matched to a gene: 5. The CDR3 is made up of 14 amino acids. Produced via immunoSEQ multiplex PCR; TCRdb's table is partial and in-frame only. The table lists more than 140,000 clones, approximately 82% of them singletons. A remark on this clone: What it binds is unknown.

The chain combines TRBV11-1 with TRBJ2-5; 11 bases agree with TRBD2. The input for sequencing was blood, taken from a patient whose treatment included radiotherapy and nephrectomy. This sequence was found in a woman aged 45-65 years with renal cell carcinoma. The CDR3 DNA is TGTGCCAGCAGCCCAGGGACTAGCGGACAGACCCAGTACTTC. Its protein is CASSPGTSGQTQYF.